The rows below give T cell receptor beta chains drawn from one sample of a study of blood T cell repertoires in COVID-19. Measured with immunoSEQ multiplex PCR; TCRdb has only the in-frame clones, and not every one. This sample has some 150,000 clones; 80% to 85% occur once, and the top ten carry approximately 2.5%. The sample taken for sequencing was peripheral blood. Source of these receptors: a human donor with acute or convalescent COVID-19. The donor label of this sample is uncertain. The CDR3 runs from the conserved cysteine through the conserved F or W. The order of the fields is clone size, D gene, V gene, J gene, CDR3 protein, CDR3 DNA. A D gene is named only where the DNA matches it firmly. Part of the rows lack a size; the others show once, few, many or a class for expanded clones.

clone_size: .; d_call: .; v_call: TRBV5-4; j_call: TRBJ1-2; cdr3_aa: CASSLSRTRGNGYTF; cdr3_nt: TGTGCCAGCAGCCTATCCAGGACAAGGGGTAACGGCTACACCTTC
clone_size: .; d_call: .; v_call: TRBV7-2; j_call: TRBJ1-4; cdr3_aa: CASSSLYRGPMFF; cdr3_nt: TGTGCCAGCAGCTCCCTGTACCGGGGTCCGATGTTTTTT
clone_size: .; d_call: .; v_call: TRBV3-1/TRBV3-2; j_call: TRBJ1-3; cdr3_aa: CASSHTGVSGNTIYF; cdr3_nt: TGTGCCAGCAGCCACACAGGTGTGTCTGGAAACACCATATATTTT
clone_size: few; d_call: TRBD2; v_call: TRBV3-1/TRBV3-2; j_call: TRBJ2-7; cdr3_aa: CASSEGLAGVYEQYF; cdr3_nt: TGTGCCAGCAGCGAGGGACTAGCGGGCGTCTACGAGCAGTACTTC
clone_size: .; d_call: .; v_call: TRBV19; j_call: TRBJ2-6; cdr3_aa: CASSIGGVGANVLTF; cdr3_nt: TGTGCCAGTAGTATAGGGGGGGTCGGGGCCAACGTCCTGACTTTC
clone_size: .; d_call: TRBD2; v_call: TRBV18; j_call: TRBJ2-5; cdr3_aa: CASSLSTSGGGETQYF; cdr3_nt: TGTGCCAGCTCACTATCGACTAGCGGGGGAGGAGAGACCCAGTACTTC
clone_size: .; d_call: .; v_call: TRBV7-2; j_call: TRBJ2-7; cdr3_aa: CASSLFGASSYEQYF; cdr3_nt: TGTGCCAGCAGCTTATTTGGGGCGTCTTCCTACGAGCAGTACTTC
clone_size: .; d_call: TRBD2; v_call: TRBV3-1/TRBV3-2; j_call: TRBJ2-3; cdr3_aa: CASSQGGGTHTQYF; cdr3_nt: TGTGCCAGCAGCCAAGGCGGGGGGACCCATACGCAGTATTTT
clone_size: .; d_call: .; v_call: TRBV5-1; j_call: TRBJ1-4; cdr3_aa: CASSLNAQNEKLFF; cdr3_nt: TGCGCCAGCAGCTTAAATGCACAAAATGAAAAACTGTTTTTT
clone_size: .; d_call: TRBD2; v_call: TRBV11-2; j_call: TRBJ2-1; cdr3_aa: CASSARLAISYNEQFF; cdr3_nt: TGTGCCAGCAGCGCACGACTAGCGATCTCCTACAATGAGCAGTTCTTC
clone_size: medium-sized; d_call: TRBD2; v_call: TRBV7-3; j_call: TRBJ2-2; cdr3_aa: CASRHQGTSGRQGLKGTGELFF; cdr3_nt: TGTGCCAGCAGACACCAAGGGACTAGCGGGAGGCAAGGGTTAAAGGGCACCGGGGAGCTGTTTTTT
clone_size: once; d_call: .; v_call: TRBV6-4; j_call: TRBJ1-1; cdr3_aa: CASSVTANTEAFF; cdr3_nt: TGTGCCAGCAGTGTCACAGCGAACACTGAAGCTTTCTTT
clone_size: .; d_call: .; v_call: TRBV30; j_call: TRBJ1-1; cdr3_aa: CAWSAGANTEAFF; cdr3_nt: TGTGCCTGGAGTGCAGGGGCGAACACTGAAGCTTTCTTT
clone_size: .; d_call: .; v_call: TRBV6-1; j_call: TRBJ2-3; cdr3_aa: CASSDTVRFIDTQYF; cdr3_nt: TGTGCCAGCAGTGACACTGTGCGGTTCATAGATACGCAGTATTTT
clone_size: .; d_call: TRBD2; v_call: TRBV7-2; j_call: TRBJ2-7; cdr3_aa: CASSLGAAGTSGRRYEQYF; cdr3_nt: TGTGCCAGCAGCTTAGGGGCCGCCGGGACTAGCGGGAGGAGGTACGAGCAGTACTTC
clone_size: .; d_call: TRBD1; v_call: TRBV19; j_call: TRBJ1-1; cdr3_aa: CASSPDRVNTEAFF; cdr3_nt: TGTGCCAGTAGCCCGGACAGGGTGAACACTGAAGCTTTCTTT
clone_size: .; d_call: TRBD1; v_call: TRBV18; j_call: TRBJ1-2; cdr3_aa: CASSPGETGVYGYTF; cdr3_nt: TGTGCCAGCTCACCAGGCGAAACAGGGGTCTATGGCTACACCTTC
clone_size: .; d_call: TRBD2; v_call: TRBV11-2; j_call: TRBJ2-2; cdr3_aa: CASSSPRTSRGTGELFF; cdr3_nt: TGTGCCAGCAGCTCCCCAAGGACTAGCCGAGGGACCGGGGAGCTGTTTTTT
clone_size: .; d_call: TRBD1; v_call: TRBV6-5; j_call: TRBJ2-3; cdr3_aa: CASSWTGNRDTQYF; cdr3_nt: TGTGCCAGCAGCTGGACAGGGAATCGAGATACGCAGTATTTT
clone_size: .; d_call: TRBD1; v_call: TRBV9; j_call: TRBJ2-1; cdr3_aa: CASSKQGWDNEQFF; cdr3_nt: TGTGCCAGCAGCAAACAGGGGTGGGACAATGAGCAGTTCTTC
clone_size: .; d_call: TRBD1; v_call: TRBV28; j_call: TRBJ2-7; cdr3_aa: CASSPGTGRGEQYF; cdr3_nt: TGTGCCAGCAGCCCCGGGACAGGGAGGGGCGAGCAGTACTTC
clone_size: .; d_call: TRBD1; v_call: TRBV19; j_call: TRBJ2-7; cdr3_aa: CASSIGLQGAAYEQYF; cdr3_nt: TGTGCCAGTAGTATAGGTCTACAGGGGGCGGCCTACGAGCAGTACTTC
clone_size: many; d_call: TRBD2; v_call: TRBV28; j_call: TRBJ2-3; cdr3_aa: CASSSPWASGREGVGTDTQYF; cdr3_nt: TGTGCCAGCAGTTCCCCCTGGGCTAGCGGGAGGGAGGGAGTGGGCACAGATACGCAGTATTTT
clone_size: .; d_call: TRBD1; v_call: TRBV5-4; j_call: TRBJ1-2; cdr3_aa: CASSFRGQGQYGYGYTF; cdr3_nt: TGTGCCAGCAGCTTCAGGGGACAGGGGCAATATGGGTATGGCTACACCTTC
clone_size: once; d_call: .; v_call: TRBV7-2; j_call: TRBJ2-1; cdr3_aa: CASSFTGEQFF; cdr3_nt: TGTGCCAGCAGCTTTACAGGGGAGCAGTTCTTC
clone_size: .; d_call: TRBD2; v_call: TRBV3-1/TRBV3-2; j_call: TRBJ2-1; cdr3_aa: CASSFSGGDYNEQFF; cdr3_nt: TGTGCCAGCAGCTTCAGCGGGGGGGACTACAATGAGCAGTTCTTC